The 8 T cell receptor beta chains below come from one sample, sequenced in a study of OX40 agonist ivuxolimab in advanced cancers. Preparation of the library involved the immunoSEQ multiplex PCR assay. The immuneACCESS repertoire file appears here via TCRdb, limited to in-frame rearrangements. These files lack a portion of the clones; in checked studies, under half of the deficit traces to unresolved V genes, and the cause of the others is not known. The sample yields 75,000 to 95,000 clones; under 95% were counted once. The leading ten clones occupy 0.45% to 0.55% of the sample. This sample comprised CD4+ or CD8+ T cells sorted from blood, obtained in a trial of the OX40 agonist ivuxolimab. The receptors derive from an adult with an advanced solid tumor such as melanoma, head and neck, liver or kidney cancer.

The gene calls are TRBV10-3 and TRBJ1-2; 8 nucleotides line up with TRBD1. The CDR3 totals 16 residues. V shed 11 bases, J shed 1 base, and the junction held 15 bases outside the gene matches. In germline, CDR1 is ENHRY, CDR2 SYGVKD. The CDR3 loop is CAPSRGSTGDNYGYTF. The CDR3 DNA sequence: TGTGCCCCCTCGAGGGGGTCGACAGGGGATAACTATGGCTACACCTTC.

This rearrangement joins TRBV7-8 to TRBJ2-5; the match to TRBD2 covers 9 bases. From germline, CDR1 is SGHVS and CDR2 FQNEAQ. The CDR3 extends over 16 amino acids. J was trimmed by 2 bases and V by 8 bases; bases with no gene match: 12. The CDR3 coding sequence is TGTGCCAGCTCCCCTGCCCGGCTAGCGGGGCAAGAGACCCAGTACTTC. Its translation is CASSPARLAGQETQYF.

This clone came up a few times. This chain connects TRBV29-1 to TRBJ1-1; 7 bases match TRBD1. V dropped 6 bases and J dropped 1; count of bases not matched to a gene: 5. The CDR3 is 13 residues long. Germline V gene lookup returns CDR1 SQVTM and CDR2 ANQGSEA. CDR3 bases: TGCAGCGTGGCGACAGGGCCGAACACTGAAGCTTTCTTT. Translating it yields CSVATGPNTEAFF.

The chain is built from TRBV5-1 and TRBJ2-3, with 14 bases fitting TRBD2. With V trimmed by 7 bases and J by 7 bases, 14 bases remained unmatched. Germline V CDR1 and CDR2: SGHRS, YFSETQ. The CDR3 consists of 17 residues. The CDR3 DNA reads as TGCGCCAGCCAAACGAGGACTAGCGGGGGGTTAATGTATACGCAGTATTTT. Protein product: CASQTRTSGGLMYTQYF.

This chain links TRBV28 with TRBJ1-2, with D perhaps TRBD1 (5 bases). Germline CDR1 is MDHEN and CDR2 is SYDVKM. The CDR3 length is 14 residues. Deletions cut 4 bases from V and 7 bases from J, with 16 bases between. The CDR3 DNA reads as TGTGCCAGCAGTTCCACCTTACTAGGGGTTGGCTACACCTTC. Translation: CASSSTLLGVGYTF.

The genes are TRBV10-3 and TRBJ2-3; 7 nucleotides agree with TRBD2. The CDR3 covers 14 residues. The germline CDR1 and CDR2 sequences are ENHRY and SYGVKD. After removal of 8 bases from V and 2 bases from J, the junction contained 7 bases not matched to a gene. CDR3 loop: CAIASGVPTDTQYF. DNA for the CDR3: TGTGCCATCGCCAGCGGGGTCCCCACAGATACGCAGTATTTT.

As for this clone: The identical CDR3 is also encoded by other nucleotide sequences in the sample. V and J are TRBV18 and TRBJ2-3; 8 bases are a match to TRBD1. CDR3 length: 13 residues. CDR1 and CDR2 (germline): KGHSH, LQKENI. J lost 6 bases, V lost 3 bases, and 2 bases had no gene match. CDR3 coding DNA: TGTGCCAGCTCACCGCAGGGGGCCGATACGCAGTATTTT. Its translation: CASSPQGADTQYF.

The rearrangement joins TRBV11-3 to TRBJ2-2; D may be TRBD1 or TRBD2 (6 bases each). V lost 4 bases, J lost 0 bases, and 15 bases lay in between. Germline V gene lookup returns CDR1 SGHNT and CDR2 YENEEA. The CDR3 is made up of 17 amino acids. The CDR3 sequence is CASSSRRDTSNTGELFF. In DNA, the CDR3 is TGTGCCAGCAGCTCTAGGCGGGACACCTCGAACACCGGGGAGCTGTTTTTT. The variable domain in full, completed from reference TRBV11-3 and TRBJ2-2, reads EAGVVQSPRYKIIEKKQPVAFWCNPISGHNTLYWYLQNLGQGPELLIRYENEEAVDDSQLPKDRFSAERLKGVDSTLKIQPAELGDSAVYLCASSSRRDTSNTGELFFGEGSRLTVL.